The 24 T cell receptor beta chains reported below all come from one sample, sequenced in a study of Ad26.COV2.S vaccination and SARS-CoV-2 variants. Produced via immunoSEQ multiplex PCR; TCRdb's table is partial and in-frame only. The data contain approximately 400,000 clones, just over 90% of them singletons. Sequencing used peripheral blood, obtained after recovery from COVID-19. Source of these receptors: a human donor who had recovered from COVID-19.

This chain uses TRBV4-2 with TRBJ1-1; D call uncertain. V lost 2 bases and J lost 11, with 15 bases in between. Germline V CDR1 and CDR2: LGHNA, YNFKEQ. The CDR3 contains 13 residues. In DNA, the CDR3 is TGTGCCAGCAGCCAAAACCCTGATCGGCCGGCTTTCTTT. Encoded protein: CASSQNPDRPAFF.

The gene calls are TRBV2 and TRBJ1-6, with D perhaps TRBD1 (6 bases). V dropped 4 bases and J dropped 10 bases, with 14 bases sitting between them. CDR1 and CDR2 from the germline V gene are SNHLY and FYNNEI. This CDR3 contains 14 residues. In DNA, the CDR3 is TGTGCCAGCAGTGTATGGACAGAGGGATCACCCCTCCACTTT. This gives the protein CASSVWTEGSPLHF.

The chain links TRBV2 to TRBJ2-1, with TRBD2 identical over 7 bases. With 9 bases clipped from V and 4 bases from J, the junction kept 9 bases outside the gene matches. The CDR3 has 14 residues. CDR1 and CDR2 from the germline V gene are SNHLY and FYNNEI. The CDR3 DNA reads TGTGCCAGTTCACCGGGACTATCATACAATGAGCAGTTCTTC. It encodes CASSPGLSYNEQFF.

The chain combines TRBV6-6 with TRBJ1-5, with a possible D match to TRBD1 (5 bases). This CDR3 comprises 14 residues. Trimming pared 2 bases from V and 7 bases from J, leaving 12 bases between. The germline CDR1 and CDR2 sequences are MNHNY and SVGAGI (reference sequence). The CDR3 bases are TGTGCCAGCAGTTACGGGGCTGGGAGGCAGCCCCAGCATTTT. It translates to CASSYGAGRQPQHF.

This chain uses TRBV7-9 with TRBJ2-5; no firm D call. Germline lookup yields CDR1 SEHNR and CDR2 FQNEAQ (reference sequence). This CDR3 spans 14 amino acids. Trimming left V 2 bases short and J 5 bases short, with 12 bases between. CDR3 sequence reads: CASSLSGLAETQYF. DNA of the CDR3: TGTGCCAGCAGCTTATCTGGTCTCGCGGAGACCCAGTACTTC.

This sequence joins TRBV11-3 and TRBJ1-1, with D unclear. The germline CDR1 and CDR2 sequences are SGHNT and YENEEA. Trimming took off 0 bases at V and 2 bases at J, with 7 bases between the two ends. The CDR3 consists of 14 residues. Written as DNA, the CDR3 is TGTGCCAGCAGCTTAGACAGAATCAACACTGAAGCTTTCTTT. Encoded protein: CASSLDRINTEAFF.

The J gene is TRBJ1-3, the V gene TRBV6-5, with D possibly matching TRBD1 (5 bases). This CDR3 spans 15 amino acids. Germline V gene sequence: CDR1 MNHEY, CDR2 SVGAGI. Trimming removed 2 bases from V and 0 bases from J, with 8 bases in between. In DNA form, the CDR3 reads TGTGCCAGCAGTTACGAGGGGAGCTCTGGAAACACCATATATTTT. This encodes CASSYEGSSGNTIYF.

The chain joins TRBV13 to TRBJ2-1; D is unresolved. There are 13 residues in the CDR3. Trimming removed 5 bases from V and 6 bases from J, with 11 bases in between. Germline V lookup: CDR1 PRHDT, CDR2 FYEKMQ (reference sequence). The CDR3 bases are TGTGCCAGCAGCCGGGCCCTACGCAATGAGCAGTTCTTC. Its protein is CASSRALRNEQFF. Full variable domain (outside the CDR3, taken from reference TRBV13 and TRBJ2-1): AAGVIQSPRHLIKEKRETATLKCYPIPRHDTVYWYQQGPGQDPQFLISFYEKMQSDKGSIPDRFSAQQFSDYHSELNMSSLELGDSALYFCASSRALRNEQFFGPGTRLTVL.

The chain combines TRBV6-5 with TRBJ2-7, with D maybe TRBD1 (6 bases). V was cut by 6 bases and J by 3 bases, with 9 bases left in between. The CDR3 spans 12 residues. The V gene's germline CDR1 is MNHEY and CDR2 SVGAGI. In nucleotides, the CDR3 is TGTGCCAGCAGCCAGGGGCACTACGAGCAGTACTTC. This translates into CASSQGHYEQYF.

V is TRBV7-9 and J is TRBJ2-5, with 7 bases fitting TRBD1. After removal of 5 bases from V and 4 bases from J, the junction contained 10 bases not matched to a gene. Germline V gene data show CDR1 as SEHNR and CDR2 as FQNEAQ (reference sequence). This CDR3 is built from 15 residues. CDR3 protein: CASSRPTGLLETQYF. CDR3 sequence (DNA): TGTGCCAGCAGCCGGCCGACAGGGCTACTAGAGACCCAGTACTTC.

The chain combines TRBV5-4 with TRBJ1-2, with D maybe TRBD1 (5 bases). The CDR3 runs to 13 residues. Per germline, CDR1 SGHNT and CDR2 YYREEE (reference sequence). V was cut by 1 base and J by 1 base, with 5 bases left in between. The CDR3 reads CASSLQGNYGYTF. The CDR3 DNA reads TGTGCCAGCAGCTTGCAGGGTAACTATGGCTACACCTTC. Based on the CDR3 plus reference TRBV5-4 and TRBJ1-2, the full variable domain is ETGVTQSPTHLIKTRGQQVTLRCSSQSGHNTVSWYQQALGQGPQFIFQYYREEENGRGNFPPRFSGLQFPNYSSELNVNALELDDSALYLCASSLQGNYGYTFGSGTRLTVV.

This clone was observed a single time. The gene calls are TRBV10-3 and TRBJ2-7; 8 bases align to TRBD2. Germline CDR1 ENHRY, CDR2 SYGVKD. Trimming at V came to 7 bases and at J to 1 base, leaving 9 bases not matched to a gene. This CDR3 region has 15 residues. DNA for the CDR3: TGTGCCATCATGCGGGGGGCAGAAGGTTCCTACGAGCAGTACTTC. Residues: CAIMRGAEGSYEQYF.

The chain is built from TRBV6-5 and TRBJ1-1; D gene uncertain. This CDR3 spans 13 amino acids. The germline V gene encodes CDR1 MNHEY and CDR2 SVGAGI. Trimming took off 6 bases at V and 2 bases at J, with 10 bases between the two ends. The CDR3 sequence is CASSLSGNTEAFF. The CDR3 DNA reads TGTGCCAGCAGCCTCTCGGGAAACACTGAAGCTTTCTTT.

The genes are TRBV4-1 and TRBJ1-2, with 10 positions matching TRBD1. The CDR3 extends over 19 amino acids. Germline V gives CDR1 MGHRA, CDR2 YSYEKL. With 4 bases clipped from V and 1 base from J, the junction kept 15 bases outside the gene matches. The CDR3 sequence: CASSPQEVTGGLFNYGYTF. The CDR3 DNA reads TGCGCCAGCAGCCCACAAGAGGTGACAGGGGGCTTGTTTAACTATGGCTACACCTTC.

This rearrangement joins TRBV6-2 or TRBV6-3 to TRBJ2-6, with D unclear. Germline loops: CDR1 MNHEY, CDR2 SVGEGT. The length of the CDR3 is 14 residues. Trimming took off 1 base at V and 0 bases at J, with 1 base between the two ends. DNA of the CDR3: TGTGCCAGCAGTTACTACTCTGGGGCCAACGTCCTGACTTTC. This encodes CASSYYSGANVLTF.

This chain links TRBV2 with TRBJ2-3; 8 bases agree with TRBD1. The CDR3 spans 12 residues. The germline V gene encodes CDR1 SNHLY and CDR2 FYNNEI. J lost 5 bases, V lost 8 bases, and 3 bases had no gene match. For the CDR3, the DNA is TGTGCCAGCCAGGGGGCGCGAGATACGCAGTATTTT. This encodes CASQGARDTQYF.

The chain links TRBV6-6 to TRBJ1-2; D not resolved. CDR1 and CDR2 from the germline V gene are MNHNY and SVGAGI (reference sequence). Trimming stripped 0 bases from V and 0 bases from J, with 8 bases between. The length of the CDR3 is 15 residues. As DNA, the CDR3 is TGTGCCAGCAGTTACTCGGGCAGTACTAACTATGGCTACACCTTC. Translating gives CASSYSGSTNYGYTF.

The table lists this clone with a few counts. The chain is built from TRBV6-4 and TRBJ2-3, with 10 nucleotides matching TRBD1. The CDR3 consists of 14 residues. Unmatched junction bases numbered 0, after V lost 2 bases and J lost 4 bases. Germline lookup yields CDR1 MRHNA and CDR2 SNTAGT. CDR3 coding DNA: TGTGCCAGCAGTGACGGACAGGGGGCAGATACGCAGTATTTT. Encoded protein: CASSDGQGADTQYF.

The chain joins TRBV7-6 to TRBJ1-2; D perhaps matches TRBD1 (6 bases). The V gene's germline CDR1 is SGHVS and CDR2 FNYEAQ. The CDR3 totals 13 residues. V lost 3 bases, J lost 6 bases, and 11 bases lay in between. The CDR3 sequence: CASSFTGFDGYTF. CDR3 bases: TGTGCCAGCAGCTTTACAGGGTTCGATGGCTACACCTTC.

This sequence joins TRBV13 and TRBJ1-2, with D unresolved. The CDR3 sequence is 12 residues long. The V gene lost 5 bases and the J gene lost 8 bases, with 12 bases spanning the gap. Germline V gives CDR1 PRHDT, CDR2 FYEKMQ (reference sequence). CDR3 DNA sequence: TGTGCCAGCAGCCCTCCCACGGGAGGCTACACCTTC. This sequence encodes CASSPPTGGYTF.

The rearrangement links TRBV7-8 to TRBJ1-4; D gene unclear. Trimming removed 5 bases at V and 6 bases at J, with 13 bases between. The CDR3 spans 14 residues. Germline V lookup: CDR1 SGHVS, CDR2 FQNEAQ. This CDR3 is CASSHQVPHEKLFF. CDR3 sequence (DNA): TGTGCCAGCAGCCACCAGGTCCCCCATGAAAAACTGTTTTTT.

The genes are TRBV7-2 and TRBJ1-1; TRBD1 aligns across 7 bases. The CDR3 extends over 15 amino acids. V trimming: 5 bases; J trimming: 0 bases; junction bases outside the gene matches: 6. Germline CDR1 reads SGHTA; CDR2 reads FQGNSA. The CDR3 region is CASSPLTGLNTEAFF. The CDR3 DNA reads TGTGCCAGCAGCCCCCTGACAGGGTTGAACACTGAAGCTTTCTTT.

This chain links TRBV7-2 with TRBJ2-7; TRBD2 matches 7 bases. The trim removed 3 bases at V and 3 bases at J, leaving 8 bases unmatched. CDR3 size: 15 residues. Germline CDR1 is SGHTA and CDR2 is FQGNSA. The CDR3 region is CASSLGLGGSYEQYF. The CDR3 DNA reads TGTGCCAGCAGCTTGGGTCTCGGGGGGAGCTACGAGCAGTACTTC.

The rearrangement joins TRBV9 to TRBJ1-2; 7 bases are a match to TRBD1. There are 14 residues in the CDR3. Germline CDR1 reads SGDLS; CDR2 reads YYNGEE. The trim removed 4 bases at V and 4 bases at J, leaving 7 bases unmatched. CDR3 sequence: CASSPTGQTYGYTF. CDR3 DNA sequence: TGTGCCAGCAGCCCAACGGGACAGACCTATGGCTACACCTTC.